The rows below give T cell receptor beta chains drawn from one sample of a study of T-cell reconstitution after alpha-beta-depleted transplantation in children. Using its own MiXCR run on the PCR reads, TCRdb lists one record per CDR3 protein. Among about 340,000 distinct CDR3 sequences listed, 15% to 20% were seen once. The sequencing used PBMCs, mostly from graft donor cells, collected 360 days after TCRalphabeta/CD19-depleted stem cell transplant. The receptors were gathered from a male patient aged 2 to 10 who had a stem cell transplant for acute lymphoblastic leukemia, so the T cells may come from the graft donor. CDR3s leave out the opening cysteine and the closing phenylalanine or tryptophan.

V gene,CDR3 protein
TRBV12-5,ASGLGQTGKGETQY
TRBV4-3,ASSQDRRHTYNEQF
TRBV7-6,ASSKAGHHSSYEQY
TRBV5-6,ASSLPSGSYEQY
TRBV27,ASHLTGANTEAF
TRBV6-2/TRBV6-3,ASSRTGWYNEQF
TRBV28,ASSALTGSDTEAF
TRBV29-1,SVEGTRFHNEQF
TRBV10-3,ASQAGPNTQY
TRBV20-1,SATETSNQPQH
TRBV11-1,ASSSIPGQLDEQY
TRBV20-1,CARDWLAGGPNEQF
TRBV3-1,ASSQGHSGASYNEQF
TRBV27,ASSPLASGGSSYNEQF
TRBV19,ASIPRGSTDTQY
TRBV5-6,ASSLNHYEQY
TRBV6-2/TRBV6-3,ASNRGGGGNSPLH
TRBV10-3,AISRQRESADTQY
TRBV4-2,ASSQEQSSGNYEQY
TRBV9,ASSPPGLVIEQF
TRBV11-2,ASSFPGLAVRLG
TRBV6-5,ASSYSILAGYNEQF
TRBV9,ASSVGRTGGTDTQY
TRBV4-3,ASSQGNLAGHEQY
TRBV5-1,ASSLDRTDTQY
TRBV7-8,ASSLEQGSHQPQH
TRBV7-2,ASSLEGRGLSGQY
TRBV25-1,ASSEGNSDDEQY
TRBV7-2,ASSLVGQDHYEQY
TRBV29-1,SVEVRQGAYEQY
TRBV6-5,ASSFVGGETQY
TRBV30,AWREGRNTEAF
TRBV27,ASSFTSGTIYEQY
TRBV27,ARPPGGDTGANVLT